Below, 9 T cell receptor beta chains from the same sample are listed, as sequenced in a study of shared clonotypes between healthy human individuals (dated by TCRdb to the early 2020s). Library generation was performed with the immunoSEQ multiplex PCR assay. Sourced from immuneACCESS, this table was stored by TCRdb with only in-frame sequences that have V and J called. A share of the clones is absent; for the studies checked, an unresolved V gene accounts for under half, and the remainder has no known explanation. Recorded for this sample are some 1,600,000 clones; 95% to 99% of them occurred a single time. The ten top clones hold 0.4% to 0.45% of the sample. Sequenced sample: naive CD4+ T cells sorted from blood. The sample's cell subset or site label, decoded: CD45RA+ positively selected. These receptors came from a man younger than 45 in good health.

This clone was found once. The CDR3 DNA is TGCGCCAGCAGCCAAGATCGGCAGTTAGACGGGGAGCTGTTTTTT. It translates to CASSQDRQLDGELFF. This sequence joins TRBV4-1 and TRBJ2-2; D uncertain. Trimming stripped 0 bases from V and 7 bases from J, with 12 bases between. CDR3 length: 15 amino acids. Germline V CDR1 and CDR2: MGHRA, YSYEKL.

This clone appeared once. The chain recombines TRBV27 with TRBJ1-5; D gene unclear. The germline V and J ends were trimmed by 0 bases and 0 bases, with 6 bases remaining between them. CDR1 and CDR2 from the germline V gene are MNHEY and SMNVEV (reference sequence). CDR3 length equals 15 residues. CDR3 in amino acids: CASSLSWDSNQPQHF. The CDR3 DNA follows: TGTGCCAGCAGTTTATCGTGGGATAGCAATCAGCCCCAGCATTTT.

The chain combines TRBV14 with TRBJ2-1, with TRBD2 matching over 10 bases. This CDR3 spans 14 amino acids. Trimming at V came to 8 bases and at J to 4 bases, leaving 5 bases not matched to a gene. Germline values: CDR1 SGHDN, CDR2 FVKESK. CDR3 amino acids: CASGAGGRYNEQFF. The CDR3 DNA sequence: TGTGCCAGCGGAGCGGGAGGGCGGTACAATGAGCAGTTCTTC.

As for this clone: The junction differs from germline at one of its ends, possibly a read error. Other DNA sequences in the same sample also yield this CDR3. This chain uses TRBV15 with TRBJ2-2; the D is unclear. Germline loops: CDR1 LNHNV, CDR2 YYDKDF (reference sequence). The CDR3 consists of 13 residues. The CDR3 bases are TGTGCCACCAGCAGGGCTGACACGGGGGAGCTGTTTTTT. Amino acids: CATSRADTGELFF.

This clone was recorded only once. CDR3: CASSLVGQRELFF. The CDR3 DNA reads as TGTGCCAGCAGCTTGGTGGGCCAGAGGGAGCTGTTTTTT. V gene TRBV5-4 combines with J gene TRBJ2-2; D ambiguous. Germline assignment: CDR1 SGHNT and CDR2 YYREEE (reference sequence). Trimming shortened V by 0 bases and J by 9 bases, and 9 bases separated the two germline ends. The CDR3 covers 13 residues.

The chain carries TRBV5-1 and TRBJ1-3; D is perhaps TRBD1 (6 bases). The length of the CDR3 is 16 residues. The ends were cut back, 1 base at V and 5 bases at J, with 16 bases in the middle. The germline gives CDR1 SGHRS, CDR2 YFSETQ. For the CDR3, the DNA is TGCGCCAGCAGCTTGCTCCCGAAGCAGGGGAGAAACACCATATATTTT. Residues: CASSLLPKQGRNTIYF.

The chain uses TRBV10-3 and TRBJ2-7; 8 positions agree with TRBD1. CDR3 length: 15 amino acids. Germline V gene sequence: CDR1 ENHRY, CDR2 SYGVKD. V lost 2 bases and J lost 2; bases outside the gene matches: 5. The CDR3 nucleotides are TGTGCCATCAGTGAGGGGACAGGCGCTACCTACGAGCAGTACTTC. Its protein product is CAISEGTGATYEQYF.

J is TRBJ2-1 and V is TRBV29-1; D unclear. The CDR3 covers 13 residues. The V end was cut by 7 bases, the J end by 4 bases, with 14 bases between. Germline CDR1 is SQVTM and CDR2 is ANQGSEA. CDR3 protein: CSETATRYNEQFF. The CDR3 DNA is TGCAGCGAAACTGCGACCAGATACAATGAGCAGTTCTTC.

CDR3 region: CSIMPPGGANTGELFF. CDR3 DNA: TGCAGCATCATGCCGCCCGGGGGGGCGAACACCGGGGAGCTGTTTTTT. The chain joins TRBV29-1 to TRBJ2-2; 8 bases align to TRBD2. CDR1 and CDR2 (germline): SQVTM, ANQGSEA. This CDR3 contains 16 residues. Trimming at V came to 8 bases and at J to 0 bases, leaving 11 bases not matched to a gene.